What follows is one TCR beta chain and its context. Its specificity is unknown. The sample is drawn from a study of T cell responses to AZD1222 COVID-19 vaccine. Study-wide results and caveats: Spike-specific TCR breadth and depth grew following two AZD1222 doses. Clonal diversity was possibly underestimated, and white British individuals and females predominated among donors.

Data came from immunoSEQ multiplex PCR; TCRdb stores just in-frame clones and leaves some out. This table holds under 170,000 clones, approximately 92% found once. Source: peripheral blood, taken 28 days after the second AZD1222 dose. This clonotype was obtained from an adult who received the AZD1222 COVID-19 vaccine.

Here the CDR3 reads CAWSVLPGRRSGGYTF. The CDR3 bases are TGTGCCTGGAGTGTACTTCCTGGACGGCGCTCTGGAGGCTACACCTTC. V usage is TRBV30 and J usage is TRBJ1-2, with unresolved D. Germline CDR1 and CDR2: GTSNPN and SVGIG (reference sequence). V gave up 0 bases and J gave up 8 bases, with 22 bases separating them. This CDR3 has 16 amino acids.